These 25 T cell receptor beta chains came from one sample sequenced in a study of cytomegalovirus exposure and HLA in healthy donors. PCR involved 60 Vbeta and 13 Jbeta primers. TCRdb's table, derived via immunoSEQ multiplex PCR, lists solely in-frame clones and lacks some. The sample contains 100,000 to 150,000 clones, around 75% of which appear only once. Sequencing was done on a sample of PBMCs. The source is a woman aged 45 to 65 in good health and CMV-seropositive.

This clone was seen a handful of times. The DNA of the CDR3 is TGTGCCAGTAGTATTCGGGGGGGAGGAGAGACCCAGTACTTC. Translated, it gives CASSIRGGGETQYF. The rearrangement joins TRBV19 to TRBJ2-5; TRBD2 aligns across 8 bases. The J segment lost 4 bases and the V segment lost 3 bases, leaving 4 bases of the junction unmatched. CDR3 size: 14 residues. In germline, CDR1 is LNHDA, CDR2 SQIVND (reference sequence).

The chain joins TRBV2 to TRBJ2-3, with TRBD1 as a possible D gene (6 bases). This CDR3 contains 15 residues. V was trimmed by 3 bases and J by 0 bases, leaving 10 bases between them. CDR1 is SNHLY, CDR2 FYNNEI, per germline. CDR3: CASSEGQASTDTQYF. The DNA for the CDR3 is TGTGCCAGCAGTGAGGGACAAGCTAGCACAGATACGCAGTATTTT.

The chain combines TRBV7-9 with TRBJ1-2; D call uncertain. The ends were cut back, 4 bases at V and 8 bases at J, with 17 bases in the middle. CDR3 size: 14 residues. Germline V gene sequence: CDR1 SEHNR, CDR2 FQNEAQ (reference sequence). In DNA form, the CDR3 reads TGTGCCAGCAGCTCCGCAAGGTTAGTGGAGGGCTACACCTTC. Encoded protein: CASSSARLVEGYTF.

The chain employs TRBV5-1 and TRBJ1-1; TRBD1 aligns across 8 bases. The CDR3 has 14 amino acids. With V trimmed by 0 bases and J by 5 bases, 3 bases remained unmatched. The V gene's germline CDR1 is SGHRS and CDR2 YFSETQ. The CDR3 DNA reads TGCGCCAGCAGCTTGGTCAGGGGGCAGACTGAAGCTTTCTTT. Translating it yields CASSLVRGQTEAFF.

The J gene is TRBJ1-6, the V gene TRBV5-6; 7 positions agree with TRBD1. This CDR3 is built from 16 residues. The trim removed 1 base at V and 5 bases at J, leaving 6 bases unmatched. Germline lookup yields CDR1 SGHDT and CDR2 YYEEEE. CDR3 residues: CASSLLPGQNNSPLHF. The CDR3 bases are TGTGCCAGCAGCTTGTTACCGGGACAGAATAATTCACCCCTCCACTTT.

V is TRBV4-2 and J is TRBJ2-1; 10 bases fit TRBD2. Unmatched junction bases numbered 9, after V lost 4 bases and J lost 6 bases. This CDR3 is 16 amino acids long. Germline V gene data show CDR1 as LGHNA and CDR2 as YNFKEQ. CDR3 bases: TGTGCCAGCAGCCGATTAGCGGGGGGTGGTGGCAATGAGCAGTTCTTC. This translates into CASSRLAGGGGNEQFF.

The rearrangement uses TRBV18 and TRBJ1-1; 12 nucleotides match TRBD1. With 6 bases clipped from V and 1 base from J, the junction kept 6 bases outside the gene matches. The CDR3 spans 16 residues. The germline CDR1 and CDR2 sequences are KGHSH and LQKENI. CDR3: CASSHGTGGGNTEAFF. The CDR3 nucleotides are TGTGCCAGCTCTCACGGGACAGGGGGCGGGAACACTGAAGCTTTCTTT. The entire variable domain, with the rest obtained from reference TRBV18 and TRBJ1-1, is as follows: NAGVMQNPRHLVRRRGQEARLRCSPMKGHSHVYWYRQLPEEGLKFMVYLQKENIIDESGMPKERFSAEFPKEGPSILRIQQVVRGDSAAYFCASSHGTGGGNTEAFFGQGTRLTVV.

The chain is built from TRBV4-2 and TRBJ2-7; tentative D call: TRBD2 (5 bases). The CDR3 loop spans 15 amino acids. Germline CDR1 reads LGHNA; CDR2 reads YNFKEQ. Between the trimmed V and J ends, which lost 3 bases and 3 bases, there was a span of 15 bases. CDR3 amino acids: CASSQDDQDYYEQYF. CDR3 bases: TGTGCCAGCAGCCAGGACGACCAAGACTACTACGAGCAGTACTTC.

This clone occurred a few times. The chain recombines TRBV29-1 with TRBJ2-1; D might be TRBD2 (6 bases). V was trimmed by 4 bases and J by 8 bases, leaving 9 bases between them. Per the germline V gene, CDR1 is SQVTM and CDR2 is ANQGSEA. The CDR3 extends over 11 amino acids. In DNA form, the CDR3 reads TGCAGCGTTGCGGCTAGCGATGAGCAGTTCTTC. Translated: CSVAASDEQFF.

The CDR3 DNA is TGTGCCAGCTCACCATTAACGGGACAGGGCAACTATGGCTACACCTTC. Protein: CASSPLTGQGNYGYTF. This chain joins TRBV18 and TRBJ1-2; 9 nucleotides agree with TRBD1. Trimming took 2 bases from V and 2 from J; bases not matched to a gene: 6. From germline, CDR1 is KGHSH and CDR2 LQKENI. This CDR3 region has 16 residues.

This clone was seen only once. The chain recombines TRBV4-2 with TRBJ2-2, with 10 bases aligning to TRBD2. Trimming removed 4 bases from V and 4 bases from J; junction bases left unmatched: 3. The CDR3 is 15 residues long. The germline CDR1 and CDR2 sequences are LGHNA and YNFKEQ. The CDR3 region is CASSPGLAITGELFF. Here the CDR3 DNA reads TGTGCCAGCAGCCCGGGACTAGCGATCACCGGGGAGCTGTTTTTT.

The rearrangement joins TRBV11-3 to TRBJ2-3; D may be TRBD2 (7 bases). From germline, CDR1 is SGHNT and CDR2 YENEEA. The CDR3 sequence is 18 residues long. The V gene lost 0 bases and the J gene lost 1 base, with 17 bases spanning the gap. CDR3 nucleotide sequence: TGTGCCAGCAGCTTAGACCTCTCGCGGGGGCGGGGCACAGATACGCAGTATTTT. Translated: CASSLDLSRGRGTDTQYF.

The chain combines TRBV11-2 with TRBJ1-4; D gene uncertain. The germline CDR1 and CDR2 sequences are SGHAT and FQNNGV. The V end was cut by 1 base, the J end by 8 bases, with 17 bases between. CDR3 length equals 16 residues. The CDR3, as DNA: TGTGCCAGCAGCTTAGCTGTGGCAAGTCATAAGGAAAAACTGTTTTTT. Protein sequence: CASSLAVASHKEKLFF.

This chain uses TRBV7-8 with TRBJ2-1, with 13 bases lining up with TRBD2. Looked up from germline, CDR1 is SGHVS and CDR2 is FQNEAQ. V shed 3 bases and J 5 bases; nucleotides not matched to a gene: 1. The CDR3 is 15 amino acids. CDR3 in DNA: TGTGCCAGCAGCTTCGGGACTAGCGGGAACAATGAGCAGTTCTTC. Translation: CASSFGTSGNNEQFF.

Only a few counts were recorded for this clone. The V gene is TRBV19, the J gene TRBJ1-1; D call uncertain. Germline assignment: CDR1 LNHDA and CDR2 SQIVND (reference sequence). Trimming took off 3 bases at V and 4 bases at J, with 15 bases between the two ends. The CDR3 loop spans 15 amino acids. CDR3 residues: CASSIAHRGGTEAFF. Here the CDR3 DNA reads TGTGCCAGTAGTATCGCACACCGGGGTGGCACTGAAGCTTTCTTT.

This clone was detected a few times. The DNA for the CDR3 is TGTGCCAGCTTGGGCCAGGGGATAATGAACACTGAAGCTTTCTTT. It specifies CASLGQGIMNTEAFF. The rearrangement uses TRBV6-5 and TRBJ1-1; D is perhaps TRBD1 (6 bases). The CDR3 length is 15 residues. Per germline, CDR1 MNHEY and CDR2 SVGAGI. Trimming shortened V by 8 bases and J by 0 bases, and 16 bases separated the two germline ends.

The chain links TRBV27 to TRBJ1-5; 8 bases match TRBD1. CDR1 and CDR2 from the germline V gene are MNHEY and SMNVEV (reference sequence). Trimming at V came to 3 bases and at J to 7 bases, leaving 8 bases not matched to a gene. This CDR3 spans 15 amino acids. Here the CDR3 reads CASSLSQGAWQPQHF. CDR3 nucleotide sequence: TGTGCCAGCAGTTTGAGTCAGGGGGCCTGGCAGCCCCAGCATTTT.

The chain employs TRBV6-5 and TRBJ2-3, with TRBD2 matching 9 bases. The ends lost 6 bases at V and 9 bases at J; junction bases unmatched: 7. This CDR3 has 13 residues. Germline loops: CDR1 MNHEY, CDR2 SVGAGI. The CDR3 DNA is TGTGCCAGCAGGGGACTAGCAGGGGGGACGCAGTATTTT. Protein product: CASRGLAGGTQYF.

V gene TRBV10-1 combines with J gene TRBJ2-7, with D possibly being TRBD1 (5 bases). There are 13 residues in the CDR3. The V end was cut by 7 bases, the J end by 2 bases, with 12 bases between. From germline, CDR1 is WNHNN and CDR2 SYGVQD (reference sequence). Here the CDR3 DNA reads TGCGCCAGCATGGTAGGGGATACCTACGAGCAGTACTTC. This sequence encodes CASMVGDTYEQYF.

The CDR3 DNA reads TGTGCCAGCAGTTTCACCGGGACAGCGGCCTACGAGCAGTACTTC. Amino acids: CASSFTGTAAYEQYF. The gene calls are TRBV28 and TRBJ2-7, with 7 bases fitting TRBD1. J lost 2 bases, V lost 3 bases, and 7 bases had no gene match. The CDR3 runs to 15 residues. Germline-derived CDR1 and CDR2 are MDHEN and SYDVKM.

This clone was seen more than once but under ten times. Other nucleotide sequences in the sample specify the same CDR3. The CDR3 loop reads CASSGPQGASHEQYF. In DNA form, the CDR3 reads TGTGCCAGCAGTGGCCCCCAGGGGGCGAGCCACGAGCAGTACTTC. This chain links TRBV2 with TRBJ2-7; the match to TRBD1 covers 8 bases. The V segment lost 4 bases and the J segment 5 bases; nucleotides outside the gene matches: 10. Germline V gene data show CDR1 as SNHLY and CDR2 as FYNNEI. CDR3 size: 15 residues.

The chain combines TRBV9 with TRBJ1-1; TRBD1 matches at 10 bases. There are 16 residues in the CDR3. V was clipped by 2 bases and J by 3 bases; unmatched bases: 7. The germline CDR1 and CDR2 sequences are SGDLS and YYNGEE. The CDR3: CASSVAKDRGYTEAFF. The CDR3 DNA follows: TGTGCCAGCAGCGTGGCCAAGGACAGGGGGTACACTGAAGCTTTCTTT. Full variable domain (missing parts from reference TRBV9 and TRBJ1-1): DSGVTQTPKHLITATGQRVTLRCSPRSGDLSVYWYQQSLDQGLQFLIQYYNGEERAKGNILERFSAQQFPDLHSELNLSSLELGDSALYFCASSVAKDRGYTEAFFGQGTRLTVV.

In the case of this clone: The junction departs from germline at one end; a sequencing error may be responsible. The rearrangement joins TRBV5-6 to TRBJ2-5; 12 bases are a match to TRBD2. Germline assignment: CDR1 SGHDT and CDR2 YYEEEE. The length of the CDR3 is 15 residues. The CDR3: CASTLTSGGQETQYF. Written as DNA, the CDR3 is TGTGCCAGCACCTTGACTAGCGGGGGCCAAGAGACCCAGTACTTC.

The genes are TRBV19 and TRBJ2-7; 7 nucleotides agree with TRBD1. V lost 6 bases and J lost 2; bases outside the gene matches: 7. The CDR3 is made up of 14 amino acids. Per the germline V gene, CDR1 is LNHDA and CDR2 is SQIVND (reference sequence). The CDR3 here is CASSSGDSTYEQYF. For the CDR3, the DNA is TGTGCCAGTAGCTCAGGGGACAGCACCTACGAGCAGTACTTC.

This rearrangement joins TRBV7-9 to TRBJ1-2; the match to TRBD1 covers 8 bases. There are 15 residues in the CDR3. CDR1 SEHNR and CDR2 FQNEAQ come from the germline V gene (reference sequence). The ends lost 4 bases at V and 2 bases at J; junction bases unmatched: 6. The CDR3 nucleotides are TGTGCCAGCAGCTCGTGGGACAGGCAGAACTATGGCTACACCTTC. It is translated as CASSSWDRQNYGYTF. Together with reference TRBV7-9 and TRBJ1-2, the CDR3 gives the full variable domain: DTGVSQNPRHKITKRGQNVTFRCDPISEHNRLYWYRQTLGQGPEFLTYFQNEAQLEKSRLLSDRFSAERPKGSFSTLEIQRTEQGDSAMYLCASSSWDRQNYGYTFGSGTRLTVV.